The present TCR beta chain was sequenced within a study of T cell responses to AZD1222 COVID-19 vaccine. Study-level findings and limits: Repertoire samples came only from after the peak T cell response. In a largely white British group with more females than males, clonal diversity was possibly underestimated. Regions 160-218 and 743-854 dominated among vaccine-associated CD4 TCRs spanning spike.

The assay was immunoSEQ multiplex PCR, and TCRdb's table has in-frame clones only and misses some. The sample records tens of thousands of clones, 90% being singletons. The CDR3 runs to 14 residues. Per the germline V gene, CDR1 is SNHLY and CDR2 is FYNNEI. V lost 1 base to trimming and J lost 0 bases, with 5 bases between them. With respect to this clone: Its antigen remains unknown.

The receptor comes from an adult who received the AZD1222 COVID-19 vaccine. This material consisted of peripheral blood, taken 28 days after the second AZD1222 dose. The rearrangement links TRBV2 to TRBJ2-3, with D hard to call. In nucleotides, the CDR3 is TGTGCCAGCAGTGAAGATAAAAGCACAGATACGCAGTATTTT. Translation gives CASSEDKSTDTQYF.